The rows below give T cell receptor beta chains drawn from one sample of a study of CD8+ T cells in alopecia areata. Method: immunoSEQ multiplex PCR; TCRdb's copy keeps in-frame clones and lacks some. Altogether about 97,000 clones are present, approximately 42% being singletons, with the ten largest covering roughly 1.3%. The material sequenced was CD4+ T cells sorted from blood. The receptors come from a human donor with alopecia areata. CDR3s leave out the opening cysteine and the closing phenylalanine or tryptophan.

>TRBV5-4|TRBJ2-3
ASSLGRGTTDTQY
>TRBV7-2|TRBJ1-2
ASRRTGFGYT
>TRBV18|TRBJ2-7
ASSQTQRTSGAYEQY
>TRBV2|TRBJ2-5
ATSGQGMEETQY
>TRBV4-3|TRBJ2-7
ASSQDRPPYEQY
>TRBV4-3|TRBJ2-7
ASSQEWGSYEQY
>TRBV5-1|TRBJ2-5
ASSLTSGSGPETQY
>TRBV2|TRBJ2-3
ASTLAWATSTDTQY
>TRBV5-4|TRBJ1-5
ASSPEPGPGRNQPQH
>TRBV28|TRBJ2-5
ASRLQGVQETQY
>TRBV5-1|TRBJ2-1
ASSLDYLTNEQF
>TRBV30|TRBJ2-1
ALRATGLKWSNEQF
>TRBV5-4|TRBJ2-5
ASSRAGRGAITQETQY
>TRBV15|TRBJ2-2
ATSREGANRAGELF
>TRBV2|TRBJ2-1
ASSLTSNEQF
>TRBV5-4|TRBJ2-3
ASSLVGEDTQY
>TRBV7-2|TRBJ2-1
ASSSRTSGVFNEQF
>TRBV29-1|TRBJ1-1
SVAPGLNTEAF
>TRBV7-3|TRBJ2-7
ASSSGPGANEQY
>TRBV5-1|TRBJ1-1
ASSTTGMNTEAF
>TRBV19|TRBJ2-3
ASSGFRQGEDTQY
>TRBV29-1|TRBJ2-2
SVEDFLSQGAGGELF
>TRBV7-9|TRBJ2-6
ATAMPLGANVLT
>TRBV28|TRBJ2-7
ASRGTGGSEQY
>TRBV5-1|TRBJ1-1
ASTIPGQRNTEAF
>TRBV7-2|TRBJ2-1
ASSWRDEQF
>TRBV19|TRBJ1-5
ASSRTNNQPQH
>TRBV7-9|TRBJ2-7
ASSLGGDLSYEQY
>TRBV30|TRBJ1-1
AWSVNLAAF
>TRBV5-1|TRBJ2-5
ASSYQETQY
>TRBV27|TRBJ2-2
ASSRLSTANTGELF
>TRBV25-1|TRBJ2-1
ASSATGGAGHNEQF
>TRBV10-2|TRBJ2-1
ATRQGQEQF
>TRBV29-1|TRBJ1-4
SVEWGEKLF
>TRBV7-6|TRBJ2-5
ASSPGNRAGPAQY
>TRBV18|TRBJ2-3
ASSPISGRATDTQY
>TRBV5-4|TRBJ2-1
ASSSRDRAFNEQF
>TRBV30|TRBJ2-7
AWGQGNDEQY
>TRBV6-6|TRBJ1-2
ASSRTGGLYGYT
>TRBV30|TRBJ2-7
AWNLGTSGSYEQY
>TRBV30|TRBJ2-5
AWRQAGRETQY
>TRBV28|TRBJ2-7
ASSETAGFSSYEQY